Each of the 15 T cell receptor beta chains below was sequenced from the same sample in a study of T-cell reconstitution after alpha-beta-depleted transplantation in children. For TCRbeta, the library was prepared with unique molecular identifiers. TCRdb reanalysed the PCR reads using MiXCR and keeps one entry per CDR3 protein. This table has 440,000 or so distinct CDR3 sequences, around 46% appearing once. The material was PBMCs, obtained before TCRalphabeta/CD19-depleted stem cell transplant. These receptors were obtained from a girl aged 2 to 10 with aplastic anemia, due to receive a stem cell transplant.

In this sample, this clonotype turned up a few times. The chain employs TRBV5-1 and TRBJ2-3; D might be TRBD1 or TRBD2, each matching 6 bases. Trimming pared 7 bases from V and 0 bases from J, leaving 9 bases between. The CDR3 contains 13 residues. Germline loops: CDR1 SGHRS, CDR2 YFSETQ. CDR3 in DNA: TGCGCCAGCGGGGGGCTGAGCACAGATACGCAGTATTTT. Translating it yields CASGGLSTDTQYF.

This clonotype has more than one count but fewer than ten. For the CDR3, the DNA is TGTGCCATCAGTGGGGCAGACCCCTACGAGCAGTACTTC. It yields the protein CAISGADPYEQYF. This chain joins TRBV10-3 and TRBJ2-7; the D is unclear. The CDR3 totals 13 residues. Germline values: CDR1 ENHRY, CDR2 SYGVKD. V lost 4 bases, J lost 2 bases, and 9 bases lay in between.

This clonotype has just a few counts. The rearrangement uses TRBV5-1 and TRBJ2-7; possibly TRBD1 for D (6 bases). The germline CDR1 and CDR2 sequences are SGHRS and YFSETQ. The V end lost 1 base, the J end lost 5 bases, and 13 bases lay between the germline ends. CDR3 length equals 14 residues. In nucleotides, the CDR3 is TGCGCCAGCAGCTTGAGTACAGGGATCAACGAGCAGTACTTC. Residues: CASSLSTGINEQYF.

The chain uses TRBV20-1 and TRBJ2-4; D perhaps matches TRBD1 (6 bases). Trimming cost V 3 bases and J 7 bases, with 19 bases left between them. Germline-derived CDR1 and CDR2 are DFQATT and SNEGSKA (reference sequence). The CDR3 is 15 residues long. The CDR3 bases are TGCAGTGCTAGTCAGGGGCCGGGAACATGGAACATTCAGTACTTC. This encodes CSASQGPGTWNIQYF.

This clonotype was recorded at least ten times. This CDR3 is CASSLQFSGTAQETQYF. Here the CDR3 DNA reads TGTGCCAGCTCACTTCAATTTTCTGGGACGGCTCAAGAGACCCAGTACTTC. The chain carries TRBV18 and TRBJ2-5; possibly TRBD1 or TRBD2 for D (5 bases each). The germline CDR1 and CDR2 sequences are KGHSH and LQKENI. This CDR3 region has 17 residues. Trimming removed 4 bases from V and 2 bases from J, with 20 bases in between. Full variable domain (remainder filled in from reference TRBV18 and TRBJ2-5): NAGVMQNPRHLVRRRGQEARLRCSPMKGHSHVYWYRQLPEEGLKFMVYLQKENIIDESGMPKERFSAEFPKEGPSILRIQQVVRGDSAAYFCASSLQFSGTAQETQYFGPGTRLLVL.

The chain carries TRBV24-1 and TRBJ2-1; TRBD2 matches at 13 bases. The V and J ends lost 2 bases and 8 bases, in that order; junction bases with no gene match: 5. The CDR3 is made up of 16 amino acids. The germline CDR1 and CDR2 sequences are KGHDR and SFDVKD. CDR3 bases: TGTGCCACCAGTGATTGGGGGACTAGCGGGATCTATGAGCAGTTCTTC. This encodes CATSDWGTSGIYEQFF.

The rearrangement links TRBV7-2 to TRBJ2-3, with a weak D call TRBD2 (6 bases). CDR3 length equals 15 residues. V was trimmed by 1 base and J by 2 bases, leaving 10 bases between them. The germline gives CDR1 SGHTA, CDR2 FQGNSA. CDR3 nucleotides: TGTGCCAGCAGCTTAGGGGACTCGCCCACAGATACGCAGTATTTT. Translating it yields CASSLGDSPTDTQYF. The variable domain in full, with the rest retrieved from reference TRBV7-2 and TRBJ2-3, is GAGVSQSPSNKVTEKGKDVELRCDPISGHTALYWYRQSLGQGLEFLIYFQGNSAPDKSGLPSDRFSAERTGGSVSTLTIQRTQQEDSAVYLCASSLGDSPTDTQYFGPGTRLTVL.

This clonotype was seen a few times. This chain links TRBV5-1 with TRBJ2-7; TRBD1 might be the D (5 bases). Deletions cut 0 bases from V and 9 bases from J, with 16 bases between. Germline loops: CDR1 SGHRS, CDR2 YFSETQ. The CDR3 has 14 amino acids. CDR3 amino acids: CASSLGGAQGRQYF. The CDR3 DNA reads as TGCGCCAGCAGCTTGGGGGGCGCCCAAGGAAGGCAGTACTTC. The entire variable domain, with the rest obtained from reference TRBV5-1 and TRBJ2-7, is as follows: KAGVTQTPRYLIKTRGQQVTLSCSPISGHRSVSWYQQTPGQGLQFLFEYFSETQRNKGNFPGRFSGRQFSNSRSEMNVSTLELGDSALYLCASSLGGAQGRQYFGPGTRLTVT.

V and J are TRBV7-8 and TRBJ2-6; TRBD1 matches 8 bases. V shed 4 bases and J 0 bases; nucleotides not matched to a gene: 14. Germline CDR1 SGHVS, CDR2 FQNEAQ. This CDR3 is 20 amino acids long. CDR3 DNA: TGTGCCAGCAGCTCCCGTACAGAGACAGGGGCTTACTCTGGGGCCAACGTCCTGACTTTC. Translating gives CASSSRTETGAYSGANVLTF.

The chain employs TRBV5-1 and TRBJ2-1, with unresolved D. The CDR3 extends over 16 amino acids. Germline CDR1 and CDR2: SGHRS and YFSETQ. V dropped 2 bases and J dropped 4 bases, with 16 bases sitting between them. The DNA for the CDR3 is TGCGCCAGCAGCTTCGTAGGGCTCGTCAGTTACAATGAGCAGTTCTTC. It translates to CASSFVGLVSYNEQFF.

This clonotype was picked up a small number of times. The V and J genes are TRBV28 and TRBJ2-5, with 8 bases fitting TRBD1. The CDR3 contains 15 residues. J lost 4 bases, V lost 5 bases, and 9 bases had no gene match. CDR1 and CDR2 from the germline V gene are MDHEN and SYDVKM. CDR3 loop: CASSARQGLGETQYF. In nucleotides, the CDR3 is TGTGCCAGCAGTGCCCGACAGGGGCTAGGAGAGACCCAGTACTTC.

V is TRBV5-1 and J is TRBJ2-2, with D possibly matching TRBD1 (6 bases). CDR1 is SGHRS and CDR2 is YFSETQ in the germline V gene. Between the trimmed V and J ends, which lost 2 bases and 5 bases, there was a span of 22 bases. This CDR3 region has 18 residues. The CDR3 DNA reads TGCGCCAGCAGCTTTACCGCGAAAGACCCCAGGGGAACCGGGGAGCTGTTTTTT. It encodes CASSFTAKDPRGTGELFF. The full variable domain, completed using reference TRBV5-1 and TRBJ2-2, is KAGVTQTPRYLIKTRGQQVTLSCSPISGHRSVSWYQQTPGQGLQFLFEYFSETQRNKGNFPGRFSGRQFSNSRSEMNVSTLELGDSALYLCASSFTAKDPRGTGELFFGEGSRLTVL.

This clonotype was observed at least ten times. CDR3 sequence reads: CASDRRNTGELFF. The CDR3 coding sequence is TGTGCCAGCGACCGAAGGAACACCGGGGAGCTGTTTTTT. The V call is TRBV12-3 or TRBV12-4, the J call TRBJ2-2, with D unresolved. The V and J ends lost 8 bases and 1 base respectively, with 8 bases between them. The length of the CDR3 is 13 residues.

This clonotype was observed a few times. The rearrangement joins TRBV20-1 to TRBJ2-1; D call uncertain. Germline assignment: CDR1 DFQATT and CDR2 SNEGSKA (reference sequence). The CDR3 contains 14 residues. V lost 3 bases, J lost 7 bases, and 16 bases lay in between. The CDR3 nucleotides read TGCAGTGCTAGTAAGATCCGGGCTCGGAATGAGCAGTTCTTC. This sequence encodes CSASKIRARNEQFF.

This chain links TRBV20-1 with TRBJ2-7; D tentatively fits TRBD1 or TRBD2 (7 bases each). V was clipped by 6 bases and J by 2 bases, with 17 bases between them. Germline assignment: CDR1 DFQATT and CDR2 SNEGSKA (reference sequence). The CDR3 has 14 residues. The CDR3, as DNA: TGCAGTGCCACAGGGGCTAGCGGCACCTACGAGCAGTACTTC. Its translation is CSATGASGTYEQYF.